The 23 T cell receptor beta chains presented below share a single source sample, sequenced in a study of beta chain features in type 1 diabetes. Expressed TCRB transcripts were sequenced, since all the RNA that had been isolated was reverse transcribed. Sequenced by immunoSEQ multiplex PCR; TCRdb stores in-frame clones only, minus some. The data show some 60,000 clones, with approximately 59% seen just once and roughly 2.4% held by the top ten. Sequencing was done on a sample of Tregs from blood. These receptors were collected from a woman aged 18-29 years in good health.

The rearrangement uses TRBV7-2 and TRBJ2-5, with 9 bases that match TRBD2. The end of the DNA is better explained by TRBJ2-7, so the J call may be wrong. The CDR3 is 15 amino acids. Germline V CDR1 and CDR2: SGHTA, FQGNSA. This CDR3 is CASSLRRGGSYEQYF. The CDR3, as DNA: TGTGCCAGCAGCTTAAGGCGGGGGGGATCCTACGAGCAGTACTTC.

The chain combines TRBV7-3 with TRBJ2-3; tentatively, D is TRBD2 (7 bases). The CDR3 runs to 18 residues. V dropped 11 bases and J dropped 0 bases, with 27 bases sitting between them. Germline CDR1 SGHTA, CDR2 FQGTGA. The CDR3 reads CAGPRGGSRSSSTDTQYF. Written as DNA, the CDR3 is TGTGCCGGCCCGAGGGGGGGGTCCCGGAGTTCTAGCACAGATACGCAGTATTTT.

The chain links TRBV5-1 to TRBJ2-5; D is possibly TRBD1 (6 bases). V lost 5 bases and J 1 base, leaving 12 bases between the germline ends. Germline CDR1 is SGHRS and CDR2 is YFSETQ. CDR3 length: 14 amino acids. The CDR3 protein is CASRGAGRQETQYF. The CDR3 DNA sequence: TGCGCCAGCAGGGGGGCGGGTCGCCAAGAGACCCAGTACTTC.

This chain joins TRBV9 and TRBJ2-1, with a possible D match to TRBD2 (6 bases). Germline V gene data show CDR1 as SGDLS and CDR2 as YYNGEE. The V end was cut by 0 bases, the J end by 7 bases, with 20 bases between. The CDR3 is made up of 17 amino acids. CDR3 amino acids: CASSVVGGTGSLNEQFF. In nucleotides, the CDR3 is TGTGCCAGCAGCGTAGTAGGCGGGACCGGCAGCCTGAATGAGCAGTTCTTC.

This clone came up once. The V call is TRBV5-4, the J call TRBJ2-6; D perhaps matches TRBD2 (6 bases). Between the trimmed V and J ends, which lost 3 bases and 0 bases, there was a span of 13 bases. Per the germline V gene, CDR1 is SGHNT and CDR2 is YYREEE (reference sequence). The CDR3 sequence is 17 residues long. CDR3 DNA: TGTGCCAGCAGCTCTGGAGGGCGTAGCTCTGGGGCCAACGTCCTGACTTTC. It codes for CASSSGGRSSGANVLTF.

The V gene is TRBV30, the J gene TRBJ2-5; TRBD2 aligns across 13 bases. Losses at the gene ends were 4 bases for V and 1 base for J; bases not matched to a gene: 3. This CDR3 is 15 amino acids long. Looked up from germline, CDR1 is GTSNPN and CDR2 is SVGIG (reference sequence). The DNA of the CDR3 is TGTGCCTGGACTAGGACTAGCGGGAGCCAAGAGACCCAGTACTTC. This translates into CAWTRTSGSQETQYF.

Regarding this clone: This same CDR3 is encoded by further DNA sequences in the sample. The chain is built from TRBV2 and TRBJ2-7, with no clear D. CDR3 length equals 10 residues. V shed 5 bases and J shed 4 bases, with 3 bases lying between them. Germline-derived CDR1 and CDR2 are SNHLY and FYNNEI. CDR3 in DNA: TGTGCCAGCAGTCTATACGAGCAGTACTTC. It encodes CASSLYEQYF.

V gene TRBV30 combines with J gene TRBJ2-1; TRBD2 matches at 10 bases. Germline assignment: CDR1 GTSNPN and CDR2 SVGIG (reference sequence). Trimming cost V 7 bases and J 1 base; bases outside gene matches: 10. The length of the CDR3 is 16 residues. DNA for the CDR3: TGTGCCTTCACTAGCGGGACCAGAAGATCCTACAATGAGCAGTTCTTC. Translated: CAFTSGTRRSYNEQFF.

The V gene is TRBV28, the J gene TRBJ2-3; perhaps TRBD1 as D (6 bases). Trimming removed 6 bases at V and 5 bases at J, with 15 bases between. The CDR3 runs 14 residues. CDR1 is MDHEN, CDR2 SYDVKM, per germline. The DNA for the CDR3 is TGTGCCAGCAGGGAAGTAGTACAGGGAGATACGCAGTATTTT. Translating it yields CASREVVQGDTQYF.

This clone has just one count. The rearrangement uses TRBV7-2 and TRBJ2-5; 10 bases fit TRBD2. The CDR3 extends over 15 amino acids. Germline CDR1 and CDR2: SGHTA and FQGNSA. Trimming cost V 2 bases and J 7 bases; bases outside gene matches: 7. DNA for the CDR3: TGTGCCAGCAGCTTAATCGCTAGCGGGGGTGGGACCCAGTACTTC. Translation gives CASSLIASGGGTQYF.

CDR3 DNA: TGCGCCAGCAGCCCAAGCGGACGGGAGGGGGACACTGAAGCTTTCTTT. Translated, it gives CASSPSGREGDTEAFF. The chain uses TRBV5-1 and TRBJ1-1; weak D call: TRBD1 (6 bases). Germline V gene data show CDR1 as SGHRS and CDR2 as YFSETQ. The CDR3 is 16 amino acids. Trimming took 4 bases from V and 3 from J, leaving 19 bases between them.

This clone counts as medium-sized (0.01 to 0.1%). The chain links TRBV19 to TRBJ2-6, with no clear D. The germline CDR1 and CDR2 sequences are LNHDA and SQIVND (reference sequence). V was pared by 6 bases and J by 9 bases, with 6 bases between. CDR3 length equals 11 residues. CDR3 DNA sequence: TGTGCCAGTAGGGCCAACAACGTCCTGACTTTC. Its translation: CASRANNVLTF.

The J gene is TRBJ2-7, the V gene TRBV5-1, with TRBD2 as a possible D gene (8 bases). Germline CDR1 reads SGHRS; CDR2 reads YFSETQ. The CDR3 sequence is 17 residues long. V lost 4 bases and J 4 bases, leaving 24 bases between the germline ends. The CDR3 DNA reads TGCGCCAGCAGCGGACGGACAGGCACTAGCGGTCGGTACGAGCAGTACTTC. Protein product: CASSGRTGTSGRYEQYF. The entire variable domain, with the rest obtained from reference TRBV5-1 and TRBJ2-7, is as follows: KAGVTQTPRYLIKTRGQQVTLSCSPISGHRSVSWYQQTPGQGLQFLFEYFSETQRNKGNFPGRFSGRQFSNSRSEMNVSTLELGDSALYLCASSGRTGTSGRYEQYFGPGTRLTVT.

The chain recombines TRBV28 with TRBJ2-4; TRBD2 aligns across 8 bases. The CDR3 covers 15 residues. Germline CDR1 MDHEN, CDR2 SYDVKM. The trim removed 6 bases at V and 0 bases at J, leaving 4 bases unmatched. The CDR3 DNA sequence: TGTGCCAGCAGATTACTAGCGGAAGCCAAAAACATTCAGTACTTC. Residues: CASRLLAEAKNIQYF.

The chain couples TRBV29-1 to TRBJ1-1, with TRBD1 matching over 7 bases. The CDR3 loop spans 13 amino acids. J lost 0 bases, V lost 6 bases, and 4 bases had no gene match. Germline V gene data show CDR1 as SQVTM and CDR2 as ANQGSEA. The CDR3: CSVGTDMNTEAFF. The CDR3 DNA sequence: TGCAGCGTAGGGACAGATATGAACACTGAAGCTTTCTTT. The complete variable domain, with remaining parts taken from reference TRBV29-1 and TRBJ1-1, reads SAVISQKPSRDICQRGTSLTIQCQVDSQVTMMFWYRQQPGQSLTLIATANQGSEATYESGFVIDKFPISRPNLTFSTLTVSNMSPEDSSIYLCSVGTDMNTEAFFGQGTRLTVV.

The V call is TRBV5-1, the J call TRBJ2-1; the D gene is possibly TRBD2 (6 bases). The CDR3 runs to 15 residues. V dropped 0 bases and J dropped 5 bases, with 12 bases sitting between them. From germline, CDR1 is SGHRS and CDR2 YFSETQ. The CDR3 coding sequence is TGCGCCAGCAGCTTGGCGGCGGGGAGCCACAATGAGCAGTTCTTC. It specifies CASSLAAGSHNEQFF. Full variable domain (missing parts from reference TRBV5-1 and TRBJ2-1): KAGVTQTPRYLIKTRGQQVTLSCSPISGHRSVSWYQQTPGQGLQFLFEYFSETQRNKGNFPGRFSGRQFSNSRSEMNVSTLELGDSALYLCASSLAAGSHNEQFFGPGTRLTVL.

The chain carries TRBV5-1 and TRBJ1-2, with 7 bases matching TRBD1. Trimming took 3 bases from V and 7 from J; bases not matched to a gene: 6. Germline V CDR1 and CDR2: SGHRS, YFSETQ. The CDR3 is 13 amino acids. The CDR3 DNA reads TGCGCCAGCAGCTCTAGACAGGGCAGTGGCTACACCTTC. Encoded protein: CASSSRQGSGYTF.

The chain uses TRBV19 and TRBJ1-4, with D perhaps matching TRBD1 (5 bases). There are 14 residues in the CDR3. V was trimmed by 6 bases and J by 5 bases, leaving 13 bases between them. Germline V gives CDR1 LNHDA, CDR2 SQIVND (reference sequence). The CDR3: CASRTRGINEKLFF. The CDR3 nucleotides are TGTGCCAGTAGAACTCGGGGGATCAATGAAAAACTGTTTTTT.

The chain recombines TRBV5-4 with TRBJ1-1; unclear D gene. From germline, CDR1 is SGHNT and CDR2 YYREEE (reference sequence). CDR3 length equals 13 residues. Trimming pared 0 bases from V and 6 bases from J, leaving 9 bases between. The CDR3 DNA reads TGTGCCAGCAGCTTGGTAGGAGGGTCTGAAGCTTTCTTT. Protein sequence: CASSLVGGSEAFF.

V is TRBV30 and J is TRBJ1-2; D may be TRBD1 (6 bases). CDR1 and CDR2 (germline): GTSNPN, SVGIG (reference sequence). CDR3 length: 14 amino acids. V lost 2 bases and J 2 bases, leaving 12 bases between the germline ends. The CDR3 sequence: CAWSKATGNYGYTF. In DNA form, the CDR3 reads TGTGCCTGGAGTAAAGCAACAGGGAACTATGGCTACACCTTC.

The chain couples TRBV18 to TRBJ1-3; D is ambiguous. CDR3 size: 15 residues. Trimming left V 1 base short and J 0 bases short, with 7 bases between. In germline, CDR1 is KGHSH, CDR2 LQKENI. The CDR3, as DNA: TGTGCCAGCTCACCACTACAGAACTCTGGAAACACCATATATTTT. Protein product: CASSPLQNSGNTIYF. The entire variable domain, with the rest obtained from reference TRBV18 and TRBJ1-3, is as follows: NAGVMQNPRHLVRRRGQEARLRCSPMKGHSHVYWYRQLPEEGLKFMVYLQKENIIDESGMPKERFSAEFPKEGPSILRIQQVVRGDSAAYFCASSPLQNSGNTIYFGEGSWLTVV.

The chain links TRBV20-1 to TRBJ1-1; unclear D gene. V was clipped by 5 bases and J by 6 bases, with 10 bases between them. Germline CDR1 and CDR2: DFQATT and SNEGSKA (reference sequence). This CDR3 is 11 amino acids long. The CDR3 bases are TGCAGTGCTGAGGCTTGGGCTGAAGCTTTCTTT. Its translation: CSAEAWAEAFF.

CDR3 sequence reads: CASSPPNRGQVDYGYTF. As DNA, the CDR3 is TGTGCCAGCTCACCACCAAACAGGGGGCAGGTGGACTATGGCTACACCTTC. This chain joins TRBV18 and TRBJ1-2, with 9 positions matching TRBD1. The ends lost 0 bases at V and 3 bases at J; junction bases unmatched: 8. The CDR3 totals 17 residues. The germline V gene has CDR1 KGHSH and CDR2 LQKENI.